These 13 T cell receptor beta chains were sequenced from one sample in a study of blood T cell repertoires in COVID-19. Clones were read by immunoSEQ multiplex PCR, and TCRdb kept only the in-frame ones, dropping some. The table shows under 200,000 clones, with around nine tenths occurring only once. The source material was peripheral blood. The receptors derive from a man between 60 and 70 years old with active or convalescent COVID-19.

V and J are TRBV6-5 and TRBJ1-3; 8 positions agree with TRBD1. Germline CDR1 is MNHEY and CDR2 is SVGAGI. J was trimmed by 4 bases and V by 5 bases; bases with no gene match: 7. This CDR3 spans 15 amino acids. DNA of the CDR3: TGTGCCAGCAGTAGAGCTCAGGGGGCGGGAAACACCATATATTTT. It specifies CASSRAQGAGNTIYF.

The chain links TRBV30 to TRBJ1-5; no clear D gene. The germline V and J ends were trimmed by 3 bases and 1 base, with 7 bases remaining between them. The CDR3 runs 13 residues. Germline V CDR1 and CDR2: GTSNPN, SVGIG (reference sequence). CDR3 in DNA: TGTGCCTGGAGCCCGTCGAGCAATCAGCCCCAGCATTTT. Translating gives CAWSPSSNQPQHF.

This clone was counted a single time. The chain links TRBV19 to TRBJ1-1, with TRBD1 matching over 9 bases. CDR1 and CDR2 (germline): LNHDA, SQIVND (reference sequence). The V segment lost 4 bases and the J segment 0 bases; nucleotides outside the gene matches: 3. The CDR3 is 15 residues long. The chain's CDR3 is CASSTRQGVNTEAFF. The CDR3 DNA reads as TGTGCCAGTAGTACTCGACAGGGGGTGAACACTGAAGCTTTCTTT.

The genes are TRBV10-1 and TRBJ2-1; 9 positions match TRBD2. The CDR3 contains 15 residues. Germline V CDR1 and CDR2: WNHNN, SYGVQD (reference sequence). V shed 6 bases, J shed 1 base, and the junction held 4 bases outside the gene matches. The CDR3 DNA reads as TGCGCCAGCAGCTTAGCGGGGGTATCCTACAATGAGCAGTTCTTC. Protein: CASSLAGVSYNEQFF.

V is TRBV6-6 and J is TRBJ1-6, with TRBD1 matching over 9 bases. After removal of 2 bases from V and 10 bases from J, the junction contained 6 bases not matched to a gene. This CDR3 contains 15 residues. CDR1 MNHNY and CDR2 SVGAGI come from the germline V gene (reference sequence). CDR3 bases: TGTGCCAGCAGTTACCCTGGACAGGGGTCCTCACCCCTCCACTTT. This gives the protein CASSYPGQGSSPLHF.

The V gene is TRBV27, the J gene TRBJ1-1, with a weak D call TRBD1 (5 bases). CDR3 length: 14 residues. Germline V gives CDR1 MNHEY, CDR2 SMNVEV (reference sequence). Trimming pared 5 bases from V and 1 base from J, leaving 11 bases between. CDR3 in amino acids: CASSPWGSNTEAFF. CDR3 in DNA: TGTGCCAGCAGTCCCTGGGGCTCGAACACTGAAGCTTTCTTT.

The chain carries TRBV4-1 and TRBJ1-1; D remains unclear. The CDR3 sequence is 14 residues long. From germline, CDR1 is MGHRA and CDR2 YSYEKL. V dropped 1 base and J dropped 3 bases, with 9 bases sitting between them. CDR3: CASSQVSADTEAFF. DNA of the CDR3: TGCGCCAGCAGCCAAGTGTCGGCGGACACTGAAGCTTTCTTT.

This clone was recorded once. The chain has TRBV9 and TRBJ1-2; 7 nucleotides align to TRBD1. The J segment lost 5 bases and the V segment lost 0 bases, leaving 1 base of the junction unmatched. The germline gives CDR1 SGDLS, CDR2 YYNGEE. The CDR3 is 13 residues long. CDR3 sequence: CASSVGTGYGYTF. In nucleotides, the CDR3 is TGTGCCAGCAGCGTAGGGACAGGTTATGGCTACACCTTC.

J is TRBJ2-2 and V is TRBV2; maybe TRBD1 (6 bases). Germline CDR1 and CDR2: SNHLY and FYNNEI. This CDR3 is 12 amino acids long. V lost 6 bases and J lost 8, with 10 bases in between. In nucleotides, the CDR3 is TGTGCCAGCAGATCAGGGGCGGGGGAGCTGTTTTTT. This encodes CASRSGAGELFF.

The V call is TRBV9, the J call TRBJ1-2; perhaps TRBD1 as D (6 bases). The CDR3 sequence is 14 residues long. The germline gives CDR1 SGDLS, CDR2 YYNGEE. V lost 3 bases, J lost 5 bases, and 14 bases lay in between. CDR3 nucleotide sequence: TGTGCCAGCAGCGCATCAGGGGAGGGGTATGGCTACACCTTC. This encodes CASSASGEGYGYTF. The entire variable domain, with the rest obtained from reference TRBV9 and TRBJ1-2, is as follows: DSGVTQTPKHLITATGQRVTLRCSPRSGDLSVYWYQQSLDQGLQFLIQYYNGEERAKGNILERFSAQQFPDLHSELNLSSLELGDSALYFCASSASGEGYGYTFGSGTRLTVV.

The chain recombines TRBV6-5 with TRBJ1-6; no firm D call. The CDR3 has 15 residues. The germline gives CDR1 MNHEY, CDR2 SVGAGI. With 0 bases removed from V and 13 bases from J, the gap between germline ends came to 16 bases. The CDR3 protein is CASSYSNLPLAPLHF. CDR3 DNA sequence: TGTGCCAGCAGTTACTCGAACCTTCCCCTCGCGCCCCTCCACTTT.

The chain couples TRBV29-1 to TRBJ1-1, with TRBD1 matching 12 bases. CDR3 length: 15 amino acids. Germline trimming cut 6 bases from V and 5 bases from J; bases unmatched to any gene: 10. Germline V gene data show CDR1 as SQVTM and CDR2 as ANQGSEA. In nucleotides, the CDR3 is TGCAGCGTACTTGGGACAGGGGGCGCAGGGACTGAAGCTTTCTTT. Translating gives CSVLGTGGAGTEAFF. The variable domain in full, with the rest retrieved from reference TRBV29-1 and TRBJ1-1, is SAVISQKPSRDICQRGTSLTIQCQVDSQVTMMFWYRQQPGQSLTLIATANQGSEATYESGFVIDKFPISRPNLTFSTLTVSNMSPEDSSIYLCSVLGTGGAGTEAFFGQGTRLTVV.

The CDR3 coding sequence is TGTGCCAGCAGCTTGGGGGGGCGTAGTGGAAACACCATATATTTT. This translates into CASSLGGRSGNTIYF. The genes are TRBV7-6 and TRBJ1-3; maybe TRBD1 (6 bases). The CDR3 is 15 residues long. Germline CDR1 SGHVS, CDR2 FNYEAQ. V dropped 3 bases and J dropped 3 bases, with 12 bases sitting between them. Complete variable domain (other parts from reference TRBV7-6 and TRBJ1-3): GAGVSQSPRYKVTKRGQDVALRCDPISGHVSLYWYRQALGQGPEFLTYFNYEAQQDKSGLPNDRFSAERPEGSISTLTIQRTEQRDSAMYRCASSLGGRSGNTIYFGEGSWLTVV.